This T cell receptor (beta chain) is drawn from a study of T cell repertoires in cytomegalovirus infection. This CDR3 comprises 17 residues. With V trimmed by 5 bases and J by 3 bases, 11 bases remained unmatched. TCRdb itself ran the reads through MiXCR, one entry per CDR3 protein. The top ten hold 24% of the sample, which has approximately 500,000 distinct CDR3 sequences, 16% seen once. A few counts support this clonotype. This TCR was recovered from a human donor in good health (CMV status not recorded). Some clones in this sample may be carry-over from other donors' samples. J is TRBJ2-7 and V is TRBV12-3 or TRBV12-4; 12 bases line up with TRBD2. The specimen was CD8+ T cells from PBMCs. In nucleotides, the CDR3 is TGTGCCAGCAGTGAACAGGGTTCTAGCGGGAGGGGCTACGAGCAGTACTTC. Its protein product is CASSEQGSSGRGYEQYF.